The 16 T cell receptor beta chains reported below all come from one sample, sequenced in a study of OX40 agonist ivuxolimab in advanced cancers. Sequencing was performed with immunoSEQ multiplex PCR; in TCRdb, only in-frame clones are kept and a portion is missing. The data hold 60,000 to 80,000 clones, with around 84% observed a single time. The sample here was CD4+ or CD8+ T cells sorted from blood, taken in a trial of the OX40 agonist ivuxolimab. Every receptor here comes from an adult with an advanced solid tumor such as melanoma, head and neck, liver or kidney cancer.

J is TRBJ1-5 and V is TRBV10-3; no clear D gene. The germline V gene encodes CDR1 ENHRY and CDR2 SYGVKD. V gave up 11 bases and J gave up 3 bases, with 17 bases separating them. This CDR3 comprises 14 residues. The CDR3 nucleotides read TGTGCCTCCAACTCGAACAGCGTCAATCAGCCCCAGCATTTT. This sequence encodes CASNSNSVNQPQHF.

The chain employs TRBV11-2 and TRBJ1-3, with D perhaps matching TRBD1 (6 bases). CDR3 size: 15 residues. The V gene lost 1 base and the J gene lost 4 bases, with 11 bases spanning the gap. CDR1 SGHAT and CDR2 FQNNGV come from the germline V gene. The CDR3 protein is CASSLVGGQGNTIYF. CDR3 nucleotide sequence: TGTGCCAGCAGCTTAGTGGGGGGGCAAGGAAACACCATATATTTT.

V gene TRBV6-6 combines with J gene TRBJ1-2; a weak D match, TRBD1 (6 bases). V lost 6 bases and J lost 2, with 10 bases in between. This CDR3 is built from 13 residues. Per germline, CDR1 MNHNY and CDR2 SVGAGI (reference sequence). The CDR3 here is CASRNRDNYGYTF. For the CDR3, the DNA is TGTGCCAGCAGGAACAGGGACAACTATGGCTACACCTTC.

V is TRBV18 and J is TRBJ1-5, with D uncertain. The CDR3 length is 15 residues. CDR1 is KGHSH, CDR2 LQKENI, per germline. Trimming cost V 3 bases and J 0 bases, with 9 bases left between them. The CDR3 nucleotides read TGTGCCAGCTCACCGATAAAGGATAGCAATCAGCCCCAGCATTTT. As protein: CASSPIKDSNQPQHF.

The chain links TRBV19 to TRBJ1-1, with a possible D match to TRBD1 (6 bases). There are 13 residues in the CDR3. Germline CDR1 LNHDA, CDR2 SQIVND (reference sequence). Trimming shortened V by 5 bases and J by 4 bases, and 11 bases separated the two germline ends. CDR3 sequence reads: CASSGQSGTEAFF. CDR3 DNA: TGTGCCAGTAGTGGACAGTCGGGCACTGAAGCTTTCTTT.

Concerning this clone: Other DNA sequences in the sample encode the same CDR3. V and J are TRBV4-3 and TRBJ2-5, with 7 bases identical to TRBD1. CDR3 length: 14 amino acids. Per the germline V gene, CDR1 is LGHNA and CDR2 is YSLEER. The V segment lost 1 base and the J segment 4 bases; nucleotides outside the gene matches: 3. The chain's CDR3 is CASSQGQGRETQYF. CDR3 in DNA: TGCGCCAGCAGCCAAGGACAGGGAAGAGAGACCCAGTACTTC.

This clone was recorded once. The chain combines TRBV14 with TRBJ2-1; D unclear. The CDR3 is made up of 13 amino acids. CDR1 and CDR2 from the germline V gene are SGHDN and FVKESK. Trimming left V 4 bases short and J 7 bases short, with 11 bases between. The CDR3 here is CASSRRVVNEQFF. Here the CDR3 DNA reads TGTGCCAGCAGCCGCCGGGTCGTGAATGAGCAGTTCTTC.

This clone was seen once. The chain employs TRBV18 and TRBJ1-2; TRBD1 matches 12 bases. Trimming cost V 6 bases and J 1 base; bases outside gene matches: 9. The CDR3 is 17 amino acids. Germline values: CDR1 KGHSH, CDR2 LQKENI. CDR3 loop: CASSLGTGGFYNYGYTF. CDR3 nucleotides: TGTGCCAGCTCCCTCGGGACAGGGGGCTTCTATAACTATGGCTACACCTTC.

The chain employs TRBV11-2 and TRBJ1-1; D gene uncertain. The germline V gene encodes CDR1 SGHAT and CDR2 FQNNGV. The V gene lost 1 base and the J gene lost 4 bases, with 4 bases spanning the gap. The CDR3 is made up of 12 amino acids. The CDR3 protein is CASSLGTTEAFF. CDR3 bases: TGTGCCAGCAGCTTAGGGACCACTGAAGCTTTCTTT. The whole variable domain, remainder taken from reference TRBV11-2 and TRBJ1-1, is EAGVAQSPRYKIIEKRQSVAFWCNPISGHATLYWYQQILGQGPKLLIQFQNNGVVDDSQLPKDRFSAERLKGVDSTLKIQPAKLEDSAVYLCASSLGTTEAFFGQGTRLTVV.

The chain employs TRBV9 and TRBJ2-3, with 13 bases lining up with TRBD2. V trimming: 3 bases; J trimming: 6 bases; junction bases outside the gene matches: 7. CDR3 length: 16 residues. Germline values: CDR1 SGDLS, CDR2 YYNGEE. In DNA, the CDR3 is TGTGCCAGCAGCGCCACTAGCGGGGGGGCAGGGGATACGCAGTATTTT. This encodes CASSATSGGAGDTQYF.

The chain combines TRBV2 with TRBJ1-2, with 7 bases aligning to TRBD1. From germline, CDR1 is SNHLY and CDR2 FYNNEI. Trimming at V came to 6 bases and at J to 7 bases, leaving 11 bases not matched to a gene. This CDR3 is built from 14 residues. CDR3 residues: CASSYSAGGFGYTF. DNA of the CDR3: TGTGCCAGCAGCTACTCTGCAGGGGGTTTTGGCTACACCTTC. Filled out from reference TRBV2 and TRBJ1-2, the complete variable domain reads EPEVTQTPSHQVTQMGQEVILRCVPISNHLYFYWYRQILGQKVEFLVSFYNNEISEKSEIFDDQFSVERPDGSNFTLKIRSTKLEDSAMYFCASSYSAGGFGYTFGSGTRLTVV.

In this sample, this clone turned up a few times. CDR3 residues: CASSLDVASFYEQYF. The CDR3 nucleotides are TGTGCCAGCAGCTTAGATGTTGCAAGTTTCTACGAGCAGTACTTC. This chain links TRBV11-3 with TRBJ2-7; D call uncertain. CDR1 is SGHNT, CDR2 YENEEA, per germline. The CDR3 consists of 15 residues. V was clipped by 0 bases and J by 3 bases, with 12 bases between them.

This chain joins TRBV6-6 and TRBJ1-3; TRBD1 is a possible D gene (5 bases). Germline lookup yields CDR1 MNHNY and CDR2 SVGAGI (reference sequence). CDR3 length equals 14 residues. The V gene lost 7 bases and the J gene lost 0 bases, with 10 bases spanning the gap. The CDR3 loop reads CASNGGYSGNTIYF. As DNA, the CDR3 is TGTGCCAGCAATGGGGGTTACTCTGGAAACACCATATATTTT.

This CDR3 is CASQGSYEQYF. The CDR3 DNA reads as TGTGCCAGTCAGGGGAGCTACGAGCAGTACTTC. The chain carries TRBV19 and TRBJ2-7; TRBD1 might be the D (6 bases). Germline values: CDR1 LNHDA, CDR2 SQIVND (reference sequence). The CDR3 runs 11 residues. The V end was cut by 8 bases, the J end by 3 bases, with 8 bases between. Using reference TRBV19 and TRBJ2-7 for the parts outside the CDR3, the full variable domain is DGGITQSPKYLFRKEGQNVTLSCEQNLNHDAMYWYRQDPGQGLRLIYYSQIVNDFQKGDIAEGYSVSREKKESFPLTVTSAQKNPTAFYLCASQGSYEQYFGPGTRLTVT.

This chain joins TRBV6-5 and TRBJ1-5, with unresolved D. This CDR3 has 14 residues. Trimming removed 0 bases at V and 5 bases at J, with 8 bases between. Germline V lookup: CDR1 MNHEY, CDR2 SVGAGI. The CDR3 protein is CASSYSQADQPQHF. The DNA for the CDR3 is TGTGCCAGCAGTTACTCCCAGGCAGATCAGCCCCAGCATTTT.

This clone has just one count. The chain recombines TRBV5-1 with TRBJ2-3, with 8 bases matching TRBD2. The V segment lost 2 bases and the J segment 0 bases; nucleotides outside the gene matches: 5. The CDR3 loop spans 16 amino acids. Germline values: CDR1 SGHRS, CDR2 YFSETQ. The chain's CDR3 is CASSLSAGVSTDTQYF. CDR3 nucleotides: TGCGCCAGCAGCTTATCAGCGGGAGTGAGCACAGATACGCAGTATTTT.